Listed below are T cell receptor beta chains from one sample, sequenced in a study of T cell responses to AZD1222 COVID-19 vaccine. The data were produced by immunoSEQ multiplex PCR, yet TCRdb's version contains in-frame clones alone and is incomplete. This table has 85,000 to 100,000 clones, approximately 86% appearing once. Sequenced here: peripheral blood, sampled on day 0 of AZD1222 vaccination. Every receptor here comes from an adult in good health. Each CDR3 is given with its conserved first and last residue. A D gene is named only where the DNA matches it firmly. Size tells how often a clone was seen (once, few, many) or the class of an expanded clone, and some rows leave it out.

J gene: TRBJ2-3
V gene: TRBV13
clone size: .
D gene: TRBD2
CDR3 DNA: TGTGCCAGCAGCCCCCCCGGGGGGAGCGGGGGGTACACAGATACGCAGTATTTT
CDR3 protein: CASSPPGGSGGYTDTQYF

J gene: TRBJ2-1
V gene: TRBV20-1
clone size: few
D gene: TRBD2
CDR3 DNA: TGCAGTGCTAGTCGTATTCAGCGGGAAGGAAATGAGCAGTTCTTC
CDR3 protein: CSASRIQREGNEQFF

J gene: TRBJ1-2
V gene: TRBV7-9
clone size: .
D gene: .
CDR3 DNA: TGTGCCAGCAGCGTCGGACAGATCTATGGCTACACCTTC
CDR3 protein: CASSVGQIYGYTF

J gene: TRBJ1-3
V gene: TRBV9
clone size: .
D gene: .
CDR3 DNA: TGTGCCAGCAGCGTAGTACCTAGCTCTGGAAACACCATATATTTT
CDR3 protein: CASSVVPSSGNTIYF

J gene: TRBJ2-3
V gene: TRBV9
clone size: .
D gene: TRBD2
CDR3 DNA: TGTGCCAGCAGCGTGGGCTCAGCGGGAGTCACAGATACGCAGTATTTT
CDR3 protein: CASSVGSAGVTDTQYF

J gene: TRBJ2-7
V gene: TRBV6-5
clone size: .
D gene: TRBD1
CDR3 DNA: TGTGCCAGCAGACTTCCGGGACAGGGGATCGAGGAGCAGTACTTC
CDR3 protein: CASRLPGQGIEEQYF

J gene: TRBJ2-7
V gene: TRBV5-1
clone size: .
D gene: .
CDR3 DNA: TGCGCCAGCAGCTTGTCTGGGGAGCAGTACTTC
CDR3 protein: CASSLSGEQYF

J gene: TRBJ2-1
V gene: TRBV19
clone size: .
D gene: TRBD2
CDR3 DNA: TGTGCCAGTAGTTCAACGGGACTAGCGGTCGTAGGGCAGTTCTTC
CDR3 protein: CASSSTGLAVVGQFF

J gene: TRBJ1-6
V gene: TRBV7-2
clone size: .
D gene: .
CDR3 DNA: TGTGCCAGCAGCTCATCAGGGGTCTTACACTTT
CDR3 protein: CASSSSGVLHF

J gene: TRBJ1-2
V gene: TRBV6-5
clone size: .
D gene: .
CDR3 DNA: TGTGCCAGCAGACAGAGATTTAACTATGGCTACACCTTC
CDR3 protein: CASRQRFNYGYTF

J gene: TRBJ2-5
V gene: TRBV12-2
clone size: .
D gene: .
CDR3 DNA: TGTGCAAGTCGCTTAGCCAGGGACCGGAATCAAGAGACCCAGTACTTC
CDR3 protein: CASRLARDRNQETQYF

J gene: TRBJ2-1
V gene: TRBV19
clone size: .
D gene: TRBD2
CDR3 DNA: TGTGCCAGTAAAACGGGGGGGAATGAGCAGTTCTTC
CDR3 protein: CASKTGGNEQFF

J gene: TRBJ2-1
V gene: TRBV19
clone size: .
D gene: TRBD1
CDR3 DNA: TGTGCCAGTAGTATAGCACAGGGGGCCCGGTTCTTC
CDR3 protein: CASSIAQGARFF

J gene: TRBJ2-3
V gene: TRBV24-1
clone size: .
D gene: .
CDR3 DNA: TGTGCCACCAGTGACCCCGCCCCCTCAGGGGGGACAGATACGCAGTATTTT
CDR3 protein: CATSDPAPSGGTDTQYF

J gene: TRBJ1-4
V gene: TRBV11-3
clone size: .
D gene: .
CDR3 DNA: TGTGCCAGCGGACACCTCAGCGCACGGGAAAAACTGTTTTTT
CDR3 protein: CASGHLSAREKLFF

J gene: TRBJ2-7
V gene: TRBV19
clone size: .
D gene: .
CDR3 DNA: TGTGCCAGTAGCAGAACGACGGGAACCTACGAGCAGTACTTC
CDR3 protein: CASSRTTGTYEQYF

J gene: TRBJ1-2
V gene: TRBV29-1
clone size: .
D gene: .
CDR3 DNA: TGCAGCGTTGAAAGGGACAACGGCTATGGCTACACCTTC
CDR3 protein: CSVERDNGYGYTF

J gene: TRBJ2-7
V gene: TRBV6-2/TRBV6-3
clone size: .
D gene: TRBD2
CDR3 DNA: TGTGCCAGCAGTTCCAGACTAGCGGGGAGGTACGAGCAGTACTTC
CDR3 protein: CASSSRLAGRYEQYF

J gene: TRBJ2-1
V gene: TRBV7-3
clone size: few
D gene: .
CDR3 DNA: TGTGCCAGCAGCTTTGGCCCCGATGAGCAGTTCTTC
CDR3 protein: CASSFGPDEQFF

J gene: TRBJ2-3
V gene: TRBV29-1
clone size: .
D gene: .
CDR3 DNA: TGCAGCGTTGAAGATCTTCGCGGGGCCAGAGATACGCAGTATTTT
CDR3 protein: CSVEDLRGARDTQYF

J gene: TRBJ2-2
V gene: TRBV7-6
clone size: .
D gene: .
CDR3 DNA: TGTGCCAGCAGCCCCCTGCGGGCGGGGGAGCTGTTTTTT
CDR3 protein: CASSPLRAGELFF

J gene: TRBJ1-5
V gene: TRBV6-1
clone size: .
D gene: .
CDR3 DNA: TGTGCCAGCAGTGAATCATTCAATCAGCCCCAGCATTTT
CDR3 protein: CASSESFNQPQHF

J gene: TRBJ2-5
V gene: TRBV24-1
clone size: few
D gene: TRBD1
CDR3 DNA: TGTGCCACCAGTGATAGCGGACAGGGCGGTAGAGAGACCCAGTACTTC
CDR3 protein: CATSDSGQGGRETQYF

J gene: TRBJ1-1
V gene: TRBV24-1
clone size: .
D gene: TRBD1
CDR3 DNA: TGTGCCACCAGTGATTCGGGACAGCTCAACACTGAAGCTTTCTTT
CDR3 protein: CATSDSGQLNTEAFF

J gene: TRBJ2-2
V gene: TRBV3-1/TRBV3-2
clone size: .
D gene: .
CDR3 DNA: TGTGCCAGCAGCCAAGGGGCCCCCCGAGGGGAGCTGTTTTTT
CDR3 protein: CASSQGAPRGELFF

J gene: TRBJ2-7
V gene: TRBV11-2
clone size: .
D gene: .
CDR3 DNA: TGTGCCAGCAGCCCATGGACGTCTATCGAGCAGTACTTC
CDR3 protein: CASSPWTSIEQYF

J gene: TRBJ2-1
V gene: TRBV14
clone size: .
D gene: TRBD2
CDR3 DNA: TGTGCCAGCAGCACATCTAGCGGGGGCCTCAATGAGCAGTTCTTC
CDR3 protein: CASSTSSGGLNEQFF

J gene: TRBJ1-2
V gene: TRBV11-3
clone size: .
D gene: .
CDR3 DNA: TGTGCCAGCAGCTTAGACGGCTATGGCTACACCTTC
CDR3 protein: CASSLDGYGYTF

J gene: TRBJ2-5
V gene: TRBV5-4
clone size: .
D gene: TRBD1
CDR3 DNA: TGTGCCAGCAGCTCGGGGACAGTCCAAGAGACCCAGTACTTC
CDR3 protein: CASSSGTVQETQYF

J gene: TRBJ1-1
V gene: TRBV10-2
clone size: once
D gene: .
CDR3 DNA: TGCGCCAGCAGTGAGAGGGCAGGGTGGGGTATGAACACTGAAGCTTTCTTT
CDR3 protein: CASSERAGWGMNTEAFF

J gene: TRBJ2-2
V gene: TRBV2
clone size: .
D gene: TRBD1
CDR3 DNA: TGTGCCAGCAGTGAGGGGTACAGGGGGCACTTCGGGGAGCTGTTTTTT
CDR3 protein: CASSEGYRGHFGELFF

J gene: TRBJ1-3
V gene: TRBV3-1/TRBV3-2
clone size: .
D gene: .
CDR3 DNA: TGTGCCAGCAGCCGGGGCAGGGCCGGAAACACCATATATTTT
CDR3 protein: CASSRGRAGNTIYF

J gene: TRBJ2-5
V gene: TRBV11-2
clone size: .
D gene: .
CDR3 DNA: TGTGCCAGCAGCTTCCCCGCCAGTGAGACCCAGTACTTC
CDR3 protein: CASSFPASETQYF

J gene: TRBJ2-1
V gene: TRBV29-1
clone size: once
D gene: TRBD1
CDR3 DNA: TGCAGCGCGATTGGACAGGGATACAATGAGCAGTTCTTC
CDR3 protein: CSAIGQGYNEQFF

J gene: TRBJ2-3
V gene: TRBV7-6
clone size: .
D gene: .
CDR3 DNA: TGTGCCAGCAGCTTAGAAAGGGGGGGCACAGATACGCAGTATTTT
CDR3 protein: CASSLERGGTDTQYF